One sample yielded the 21 T cell receptor beta chains listed below, sequenced in a study of T-cell reconstitution after alpha-beta-depleted transplantation in children. During its preparation, the TCRbeta library received unique molecular identifiers. TCRdb reanalysed the PCR reads using MiXCR and keeps one entry per CDR3 protein. Counted here are about 120,000 distinct CDR3 sequences, roughly 23% occurring once; the ten biggest clones make up approximately 10%. This specimen was PBMCs, mostly from graft donor cells, taken 180 days after TCRalphabeta/CD19-depleted stem cell transplant. Source of these receptors: a male patient aged 2 to 9 who had a stem cell transplant for chronic granulomatous disease, so the T cells may come from the graft donor.

This chain connects TRBV11-1 to TRBJ2-1; D is undetermined. CDR1 and CDR2 (germline): SGHAT, FQDESV (reference sequence). The CDR3 consists of 18 residues. Trimming stripped 2 bases from V and 3 bases from J, with 20 bases between. CDR3 region: CASSLISRRFISYNEQFF. In nucleotides, the CDR3 is TGTGCCAGCAGCTTAATTTCTAGAAGGTTTATTAGCTACAATGAGCAGTTCTTC.

This clonotype was picked up many times. The rearrangement uses TRBV7-2 and TRBJ1-6, with D perhaps matching TRBD1 (6 bases). The germline gives CDR1 SGHTA, CDR2 FQGNSA. Trimming left V 5 bases short and J 7 bases short, with 12 bases between. This CDR3 contains 14 residues. The CDR3 loop reads CASSADSPNSPLHF. The DNA of the CDR3 is TGTGCCAGCAGCGCGGACAGCCCAAATTCACCCCTCCACTTT.

In this sample, this clonotype turned up many times. The chain is built from TRBV20-1 and TRBJ2-7; D remains ambiguous. The ends were cut back, 0 bases at V and 3 bases at J, with 9 bases in the middle. This CDR3 is 13 amino acids long. The germline gives CDR1 DFQATT, CDR2 SNEGSKA (reference sequence). CDR3 residues: CSARDSGFYEQYF. In nucleotides, the CDR3 is TGCAGTGCTAGAGATTCAGGTTTCTACGAGCAGTACTTC.

This clonotype showed up many times. The chain joins TRBV12-3 or TRBV12-4 to TRBJ2-6; D not certain. Trimming pared 3 bases from V and 0 bases from J, leaving 12 bases between. This CDR3 has 17 residues. CDR3 DNA sequence: TGTGCCAGCAGTTTTCACCGACGTACCTCTGGGGCCAACGTCCTGACTTTC. It yields the protein CASSFHRRTSGANVLTF.

There are a few counts of this clonotype. The genes are TRBV20-1 and TRBJ2-7; TRBD1 agrees at 8 bases. CDR3 length equals 12 residues. CDR1 DFQATT and CDR2 SNEGSKA come from the germline V gene (reference sequence). V dropped 5 bases and J dropped 3; count of bases not matched to a gene: 3. The CDR3 region is CSASGGRYEQYF. CDR3 DNA: TGCAGTGCTTCAGGGGGCCGCTACGAGCAGTACTTC.

The genes are TRBV19 and TRBJ1-2, with TRBD1 matching over 8 bases. Germline lookup yields CDR1 LNHDA and CDR2 SQIVND (reference sequence). The J segment lost 13 bases and the V segment lost 4 bases, leaving 8 bases of the junction unmatched. The CDR3 has 12 residues. CDR3 nucleotide sequence: TGTGCCAGTAGTAGTAGACAGGGGAGGAGCACCTTC. This translates into CASSSRQGRSTF.

This clonotype was counted ten times or more. The chain couples TRBV15 to TRBJ1-5; D gene uncertain. Germline loops: CDR1 LNHNV, CDR2 YYDKDF (reference sequence). The CDR3 totals 15 residues. The ends were cut back, 7 bases at V and 0 bases at J, with 13 bases in the middle. CDR3 DNA: TGTGCCACCATGCGGGCGAATTATAGCAATCAGCCCCAGCATTTT. It codes for CATMRANYSNQPQHF.

This clonotype was seen at least ten times. The CDR3 DNA reads as TGTGCCAGCAGTTCGAGATTAGCAGGAGATACGCAGTATTTT. It translates to CASSSRLAGDTQYF. The chain recombines TRBV27 with TRBJ2-3; D is unresolved. V lost 4 bases, J lost 5 bases, and 13 bases lay in between. Germline V gives CDR1 MNHEY, CDR2 SMNVEV (reference sequence). The CDR3 contains 14 residues.

This clonotype was detected ten times or more. The chain employs TRBV4-3 and TRBJ2-5; 9 bases agree with TRBD2. CDR1 and CDR2 from the germline V gene are LGHNA and YSLEER. The CDR3 has 15 amino acids. V shed 2 bases and J 2 bases; nucleotides not matched to a gene: 3. CDR3 DNA: TGCGCCAGCAGCCAACTAGCGGGACAACAAGAGACCCAGTACTTC. Amino acids: CASSQLAGQQETQYF.

V gene TRBV12-3 or TRBV12-4 combines with J gene TRBJ2-5; maybe TRBD2 (5 bases). The CDR3 covers 10 residues. Deletions cut 8 bases from V and 4 bases from J, with 5 bases between. This CDR3 reads CASGGETQYF. The DNA for the CDR3 is TGTGCCAGCGGAGGAGAGACCCAGTACTTC.

The chain uses TRBV18 and TRBJ2-5, with 10 nucleotides matching TRBD1. J lost 3 bases, V lost 0 bases, and 1 base had no gene match. The CDR3 is 15 residues long. Germline CDR1 reads KGHSH; CDR2 reads LQKENI. The CDR3 nucleotides read TGTGCCAGCTCACCACCGGGACAGGGGAAAGAGACCCAGTACTTC. Its translation is CASSPPGQGKETQYF.

This clonotype was seen only a few times. The chain is built from TRBV6-2 or TRBV6-3 and TRBJ2-7; no firm D call. The CDR3 contains 13 residues. The germline CDR1 and CDR2 sequences are MNHEY and SVGEGT. The ends were cut back, 5 bases at V and 3 bases at J, with 11 bases in the middle. DNA for the CDR3: TGTGCCAGCAGTCTCTTACAGCACTACGAGCAGTACTTC. This gives the protein CASSLLQHYEQYF.

In its sample, this clonotype was seen many times. The chain employs TRBV18 and TRBJ2-1; D might be TRBD1 (6 bases). CDR1 and CDR2 from the germline V gene are KGHSH and LQKENI. Trimming left V 3 bases short and J 3 bases short, with 18 bases between. The length of the CDR3 is 17 residues. CDR3 region: CASSPSNRQVVYNEQFF. Written as DNA, the CDR3 is TGTGCCAGCTCACCGTCTAACCGACAGGTGGTCTACAATGAGCAGTTCTTC.

This clonotype was found many times. The chain links TRBV20-1 to TRBJ2-5; 10 bases are shared with TRBD2. Looked up from germline, CDR1 is DFQATT and CDR2 is SNEGSKA (reference sequence). J lost 7 bases, V lost 2 bases, and 7 bases had no gene match. The CDR3 consists of 14 residues. The DNA for the CDR3 is TGCAGTGCTAGAAGTCTAGCGGGAGTTGGGACCCAGTACTTC. This translates into CSARSLAGVGTQYF.

The genes are TRBV12-3 or TRBV12-4 and TRBJ2-2; a weak D match, TRBD2 (6 bases). V dropped 8 bases and J dropped 2 bases, with 12 bases sitting between them. The CDR3 extends over 14 amino acids. CDR3 amino acids: CASDSGFNTGELFF. The CDR3 DNA is TGTGCCAGCGACAGCGGGTTTAACACCGGGGAGCTGTTTTTT.

The chain's CDR3 is CSARWRNTDTQYF. In nucleotides, the CDR3 is TGCAGTGCTAGATGGAGAAACACAGATACGCAGTATTTT. V usage is TRBV20-1 and J usage is TRBJ2-3; D remains ambiguous. Germline assignment: CDR1 DFQATT and CDR2 SNEGSKA (reference sequence). CDR3 length equals 13 residues. V shed 2 bases and J shed 2 bases, with 8 bases lying between them.

Comments on this clonotype: A read error may account for a junction end that differs from germline. The chain recombines TRBV11-2 with TRBJ2-7, with unresolved D. The germline gives CDR1 SGHAT, CDR2 FQNNGV. The CDR3 has 14 amino acids. This CDR3 is CASSSPVGSSEQYF. For the CDR3, the DNA is TGTGCCAGCAGCTCGCCTGTCGGATCCTCCGAGCAGTACTTC.

The CDR3 spells CASSLASGKVFF. The CDR3 bases are TGTGCCAGCAGCTTGGCCTCAGGGAAGGTTTTCTTT. The genes are TRBV5-6 and TRBJ1-1; possible D gene TRBD1, 5 bases. The CDR3 extends over 12 amino acids. The germline V gene has CDR1 SGHDT and CDR2 YYEEEE. With 0 bases removed from V and 13 bases from J, the gap between germline ends came to 13 bases.

With respect to this clonotype: At one boundary the junction diverges from the germline segment, which might be a read error. CDR3 in amino acids: CCARETGPFDPYNEQFF. Written as DNA, the CDR3 is TGCTGTGCTAGAGAAACGGGACCTTTCGATCCCTACAATGAGCAGTTCTTC. The gene calls are TRBV20-1 and TRBJ2-1; the D gene could be TRBD1 or TRBD2 (5 bases each). The germline CDR1 and CDR2 sequences are DFQATT and SNEGSKA (reference sequence). CDR3 length: 17 amino acids.

The V and J genes are TRBV6-1 and TRBJ2-1; a weak D match, TRBD1 (6 bases). This CDR3 is 15 amino acids long. Germline loops: CDR1 MNHNS, CDR2 SASEGT. The V and J ends lost 7 bases and 6 bases respectively, with 19 bases between them. The CDR3 DNA reads TGTGCCAGCACCCACCGAGTGGAACAGGGCAATGAGCAGTTCTTC. Protein: CASTHRVEQGNEQFF.

The chain uses TRBV15 and TRBJ1-2; 8 nucleotides line up with TRBD1. This CDR3 is built from 15 residues. Germline V gives CDR1 LNHNV, CDR2 YYDKDF (reference sequence). The V and J ends lost 0 bases and 4 bases, in that order; junction bases with no gene match: 4. The CDR3 DNA sequence: TGTGCCACCAGCAGAGACGTAGGGACAGGCTATGGCTACACCTTC. Translating it yields CATSRDVGTGYGYTF.